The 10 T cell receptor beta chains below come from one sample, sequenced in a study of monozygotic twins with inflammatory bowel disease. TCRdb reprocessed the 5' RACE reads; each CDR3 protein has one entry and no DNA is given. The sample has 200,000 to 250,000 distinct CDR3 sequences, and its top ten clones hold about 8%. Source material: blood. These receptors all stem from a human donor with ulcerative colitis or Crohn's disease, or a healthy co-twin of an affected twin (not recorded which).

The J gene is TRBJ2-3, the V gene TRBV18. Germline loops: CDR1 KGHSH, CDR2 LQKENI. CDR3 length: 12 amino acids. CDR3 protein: CASSPQSDTQYF.

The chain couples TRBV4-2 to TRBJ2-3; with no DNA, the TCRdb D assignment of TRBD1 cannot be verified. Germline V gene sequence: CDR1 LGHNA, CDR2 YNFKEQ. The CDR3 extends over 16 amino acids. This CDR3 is CASSRRDSYSTDTQYF.

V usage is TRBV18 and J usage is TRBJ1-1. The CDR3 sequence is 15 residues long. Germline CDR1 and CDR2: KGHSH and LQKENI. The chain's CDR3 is CASSPSSRPLTEAFF.

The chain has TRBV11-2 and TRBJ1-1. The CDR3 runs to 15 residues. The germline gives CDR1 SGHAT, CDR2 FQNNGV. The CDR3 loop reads CASSLVGDGNTEAFF.

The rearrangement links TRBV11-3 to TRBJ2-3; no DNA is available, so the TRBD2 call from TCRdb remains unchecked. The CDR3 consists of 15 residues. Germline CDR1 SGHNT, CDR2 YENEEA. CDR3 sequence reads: CASSSRLANTDTQYF.

CDR3: CASSINGRIDEQYF. The chain recombines TRBV19 with TRBJ2-7. This CDR3 comprises 14 residues. The germline gives CDR1 LNHDA, CDR2 SQIVND (reference sequence).

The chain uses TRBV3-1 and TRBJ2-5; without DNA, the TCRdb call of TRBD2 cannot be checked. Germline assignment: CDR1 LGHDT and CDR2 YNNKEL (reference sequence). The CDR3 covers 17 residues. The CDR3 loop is CASSQPGLAGGQETQYF.

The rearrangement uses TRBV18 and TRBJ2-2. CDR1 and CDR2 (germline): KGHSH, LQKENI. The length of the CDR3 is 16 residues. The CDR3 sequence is CASSPPWTENTGELFF.

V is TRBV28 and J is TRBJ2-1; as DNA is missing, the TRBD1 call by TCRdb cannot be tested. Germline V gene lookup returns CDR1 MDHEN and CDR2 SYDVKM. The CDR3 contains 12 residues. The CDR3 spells CASSSPRDEQFF.

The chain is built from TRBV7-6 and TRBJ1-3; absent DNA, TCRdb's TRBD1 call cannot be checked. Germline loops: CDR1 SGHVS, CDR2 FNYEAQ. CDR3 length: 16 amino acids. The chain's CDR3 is CASSLVPDPPGNTIYF.